Included here is one TCR beta chain sequence, with context. This specimen belongs to a study of T cell responses to AZD1222 COVID-19 vaccine. The assay was immunoSEQ multiplex PCR, and TCRdb's table has in-frame clones only and misses some. The table records more than 150,000 clones, roughly 91% of them present only once. Germline values: CDR1 MNHEY, CDR2 SMNVEV (reference sequence). The CDR3 consists of 13 residues. V dropped 4 bases and J dropped 3 bases, with 10 bases sitting between them. Sequenced here: peripheral blood, sampled on day 0 of AZD1222 vaccination. J is TRBJ2-7 and V is TRBV27; D is possibly TRBD1 (6 bases). The origin of this receptor is an adult in good health. CDR3 loop: CASSWDKNYEQYF. In DNA, the CDR3 is TGTGCCAGCAGTTGGGACAAGAACTACGAGCAGTACTTC.